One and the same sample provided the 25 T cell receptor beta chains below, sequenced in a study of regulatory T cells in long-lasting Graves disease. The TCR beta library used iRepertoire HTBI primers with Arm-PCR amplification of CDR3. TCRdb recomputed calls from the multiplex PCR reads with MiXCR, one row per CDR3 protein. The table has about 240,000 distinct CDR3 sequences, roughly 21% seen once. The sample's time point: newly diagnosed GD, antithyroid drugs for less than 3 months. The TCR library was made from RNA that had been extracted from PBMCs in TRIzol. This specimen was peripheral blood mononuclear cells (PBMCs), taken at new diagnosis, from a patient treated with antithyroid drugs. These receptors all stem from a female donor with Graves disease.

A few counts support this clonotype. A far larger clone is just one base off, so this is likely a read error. As DNA, the CDR3 is TGCAGTGCTAGTGGACAGGGGATAGGCGATGAGCAGTACTTC. Translation gives CSASGQGIGDEQYF. The V call is TRBV20-1, the J call TRBJ2-7; 9 nucleotides line up with TRBD1. The CDR3 sequence is 14 residues long. V shed 3 bases, J shed 7 bases, and the junction held 10 bases outside the gene matches. Germline V gene data show CDR1 as DFQATT and CDR2 as SNEGSKA (reference sequence).

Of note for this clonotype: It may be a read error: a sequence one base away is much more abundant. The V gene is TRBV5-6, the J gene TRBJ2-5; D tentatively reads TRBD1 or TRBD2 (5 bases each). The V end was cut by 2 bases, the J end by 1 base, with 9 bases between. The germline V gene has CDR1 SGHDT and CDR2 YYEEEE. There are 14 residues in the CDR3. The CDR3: CASSFSGAQETQYF. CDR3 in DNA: TGTGCCAGCAGCTTTTCCGGGGCCCAAGAGACCCAGTACTTC.

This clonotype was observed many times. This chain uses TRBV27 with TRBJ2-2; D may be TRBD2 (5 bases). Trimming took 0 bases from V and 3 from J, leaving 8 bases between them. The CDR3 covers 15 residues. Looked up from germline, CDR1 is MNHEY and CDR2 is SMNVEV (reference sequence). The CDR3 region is CASSLSLAYTGELFF. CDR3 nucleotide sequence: TGTGCCAGCAGTTTATCGCTAGCCTACACCGGGGAGCTGTTTTTT.

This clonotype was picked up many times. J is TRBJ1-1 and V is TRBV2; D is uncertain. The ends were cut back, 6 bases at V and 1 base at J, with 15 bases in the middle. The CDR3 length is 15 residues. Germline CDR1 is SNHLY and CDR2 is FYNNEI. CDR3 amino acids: CASSYVSGWNTEAFF. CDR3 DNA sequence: TGTGCCAGCAGCTACGTAAGTGGGTGGAACACTGAAGCTTTCTTT.

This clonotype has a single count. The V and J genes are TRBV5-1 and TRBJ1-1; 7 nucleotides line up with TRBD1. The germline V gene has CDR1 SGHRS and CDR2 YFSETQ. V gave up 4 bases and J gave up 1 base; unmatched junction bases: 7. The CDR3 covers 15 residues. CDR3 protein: CASSDPGTANTEAFF. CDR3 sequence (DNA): TGCGCCAGCAGCGATCCCGGGACAGCGAACACTGAAGCTTTCTTT.

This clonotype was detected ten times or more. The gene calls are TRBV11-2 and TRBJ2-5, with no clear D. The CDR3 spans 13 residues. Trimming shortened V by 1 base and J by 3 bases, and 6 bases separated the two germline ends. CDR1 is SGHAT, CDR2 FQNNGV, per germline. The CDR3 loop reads CASSLAKEETQYF. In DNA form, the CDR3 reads TGTGCCAGCAGCTTAGCCAAGGAAGAGACCCAGTACTTC.

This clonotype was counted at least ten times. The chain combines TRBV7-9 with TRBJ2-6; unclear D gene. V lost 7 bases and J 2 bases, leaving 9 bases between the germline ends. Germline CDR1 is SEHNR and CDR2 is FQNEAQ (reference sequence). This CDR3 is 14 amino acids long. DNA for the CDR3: TGTGCCAGCACGCAAGGGACTGGGGCCAACGTCCTGACTTTC. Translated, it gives CASTQGTGANVLTF. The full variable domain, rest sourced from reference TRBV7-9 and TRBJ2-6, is DTGVSQNPRHKITKRGQNVTFRCDPISEHNRLYWYRQTLGQGPEFLTYFQNEAQLEKSRLLSDRFSAERPKGSFSTLEIQRTEQGDSAMYLCASTQGTGANVLTFGAGSRLTVL.

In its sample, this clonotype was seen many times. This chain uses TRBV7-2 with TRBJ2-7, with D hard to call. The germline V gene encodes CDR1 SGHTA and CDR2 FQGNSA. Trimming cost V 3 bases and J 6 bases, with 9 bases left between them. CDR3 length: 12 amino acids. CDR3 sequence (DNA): TGTGCCAGCAGCTTGAGTTGGGGCGAGCAGTACTTC. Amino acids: CASSLSWGEQYF.

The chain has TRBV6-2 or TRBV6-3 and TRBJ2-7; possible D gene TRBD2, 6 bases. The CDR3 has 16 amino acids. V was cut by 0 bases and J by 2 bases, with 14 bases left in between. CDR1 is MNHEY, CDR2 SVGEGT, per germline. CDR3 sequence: CASSYSFQRATYEQYF. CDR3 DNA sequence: TGTGCCAGCAGTTACTCGTTCCAGCGGGCAACCTACGAGCAGTACTTC.

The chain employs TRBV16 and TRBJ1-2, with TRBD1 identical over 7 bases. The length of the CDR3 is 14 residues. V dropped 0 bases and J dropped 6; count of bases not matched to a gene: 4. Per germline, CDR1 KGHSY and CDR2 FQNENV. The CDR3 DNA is TGTGCCAGCAGCCAATCGGTAACAGGGGATGGCTACACCTTC. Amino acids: CASSQSVTGDGYTF.

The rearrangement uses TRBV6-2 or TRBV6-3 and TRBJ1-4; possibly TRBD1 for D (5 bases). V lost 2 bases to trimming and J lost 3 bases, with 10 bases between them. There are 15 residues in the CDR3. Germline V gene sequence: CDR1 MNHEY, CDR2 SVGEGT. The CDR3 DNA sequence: TGTGCCAGCAGTTACGAGGGGAAGGCTAATGAAAAACTGTTTTTT. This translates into CASSYEGKANEKLFF.

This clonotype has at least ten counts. CDR3 nucleotide sequence: TGCAGCGTTGAGGGGACGGGAGACGAGCAGTACTTC. Translated: CSVEGTGDEQYF. The chain joins TRBV29-1 to TRBJ2-7; weak D call: TRBD2 (6 bases). V was shortened by 3 bases and J by 5 bases, with 11 bases between the two germline ends. Germline CDR1 reads SQVTM; CDR2 reads ANQGSEA. The CDR3 runs to 12 residues.

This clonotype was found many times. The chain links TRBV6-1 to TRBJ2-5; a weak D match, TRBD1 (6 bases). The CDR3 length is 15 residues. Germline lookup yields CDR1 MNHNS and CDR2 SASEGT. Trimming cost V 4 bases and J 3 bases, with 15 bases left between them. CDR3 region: CASSGGGSLKETQYF. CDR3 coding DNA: TGTGCCAGCAGTGGAGGGGGTTCATTGAAAGAGACCCAGTACTTC.

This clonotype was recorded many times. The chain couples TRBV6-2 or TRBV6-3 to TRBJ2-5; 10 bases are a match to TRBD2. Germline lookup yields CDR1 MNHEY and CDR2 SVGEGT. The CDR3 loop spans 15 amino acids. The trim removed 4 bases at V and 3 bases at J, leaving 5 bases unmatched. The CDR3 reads CASSSRTSGEETQYF. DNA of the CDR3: TGTGCCAGCAGTTCCCGAACTAGCGGGGAAGAGACCCAGTACTTC.

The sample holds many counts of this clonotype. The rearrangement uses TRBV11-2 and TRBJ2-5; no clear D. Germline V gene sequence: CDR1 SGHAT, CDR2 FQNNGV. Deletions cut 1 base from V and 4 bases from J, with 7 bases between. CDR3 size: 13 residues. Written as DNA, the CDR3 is TGTGCCAGCAGCTTAGGTTTGGGAGAGACCCAGTACTTC. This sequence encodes CASSLGLGETQYF. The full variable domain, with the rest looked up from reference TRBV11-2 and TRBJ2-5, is EAGVAQSPRYKIIEKRQSVAFWCNPISGHATLYWYQQILGQGPKLLIQFQNNGVVDDSQLPKDRFSAERLKGVDSTLKIQPAKLEDSAVYLCASSLGLGETQYFGPGTRLLVL.

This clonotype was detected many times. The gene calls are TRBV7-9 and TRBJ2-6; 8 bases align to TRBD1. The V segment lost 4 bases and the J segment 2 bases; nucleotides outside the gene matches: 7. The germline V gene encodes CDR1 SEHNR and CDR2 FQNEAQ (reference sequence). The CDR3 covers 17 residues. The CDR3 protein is CASSSHPDRAGANVLTF. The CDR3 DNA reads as TGTGCCAGCAGCTCACATCCGGACAGGGCTGGGGCCAACGTCCTGACTTTC.

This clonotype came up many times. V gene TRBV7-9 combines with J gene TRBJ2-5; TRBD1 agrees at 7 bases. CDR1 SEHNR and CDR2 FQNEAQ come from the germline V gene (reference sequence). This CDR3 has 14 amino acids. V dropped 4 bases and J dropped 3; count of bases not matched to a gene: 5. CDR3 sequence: CASSSPGTEETQYF. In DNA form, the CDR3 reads TGTGCCAGCAGCTCCCCCGGGACAGAAGAGACCCAGTACTTC.

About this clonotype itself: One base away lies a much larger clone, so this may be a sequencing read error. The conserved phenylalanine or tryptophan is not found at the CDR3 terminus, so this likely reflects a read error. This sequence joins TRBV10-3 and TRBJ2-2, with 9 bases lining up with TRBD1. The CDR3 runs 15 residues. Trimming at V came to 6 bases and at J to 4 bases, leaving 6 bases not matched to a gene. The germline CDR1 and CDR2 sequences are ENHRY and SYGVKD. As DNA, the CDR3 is TGTGCCATCAGCGAGACAGGGGGAGGCACCGGGGAGCTGTTTTCT. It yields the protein CAISETGGGTGELFS.

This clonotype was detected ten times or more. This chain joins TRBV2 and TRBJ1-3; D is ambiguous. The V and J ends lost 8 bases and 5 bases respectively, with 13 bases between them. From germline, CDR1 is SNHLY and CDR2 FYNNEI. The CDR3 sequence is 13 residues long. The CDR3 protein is CASGVGGRNTIYF. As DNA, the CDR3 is TGTGCCAGCGGAGTGGGAGGACGAAACACCATATATTTT.

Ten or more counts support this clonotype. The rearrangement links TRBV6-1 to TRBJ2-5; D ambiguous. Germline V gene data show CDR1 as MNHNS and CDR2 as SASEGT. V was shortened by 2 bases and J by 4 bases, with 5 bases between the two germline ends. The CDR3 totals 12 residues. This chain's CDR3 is CASSESRETQYF. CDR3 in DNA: TGTGCCAGCAGTGAAAGTCGAGAGACCCAGTACTTC.

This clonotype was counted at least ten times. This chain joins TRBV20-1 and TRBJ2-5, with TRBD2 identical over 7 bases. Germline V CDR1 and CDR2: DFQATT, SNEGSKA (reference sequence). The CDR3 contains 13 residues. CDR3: CSPLVLGGETQYF. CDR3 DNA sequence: TGCAGCCCCCTGGTCCTCGGGGGGGAGACCCAGTACTTC.

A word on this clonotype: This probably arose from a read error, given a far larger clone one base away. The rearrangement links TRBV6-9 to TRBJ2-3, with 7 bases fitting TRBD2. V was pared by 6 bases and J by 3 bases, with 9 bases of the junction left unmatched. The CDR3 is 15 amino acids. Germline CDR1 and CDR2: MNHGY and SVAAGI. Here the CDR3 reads CASSLWREGTDTQYF. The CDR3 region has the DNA TGTGCCAGCAGCTTGTGGAGGGAGGGGACAGATACGCAGTATTTT.

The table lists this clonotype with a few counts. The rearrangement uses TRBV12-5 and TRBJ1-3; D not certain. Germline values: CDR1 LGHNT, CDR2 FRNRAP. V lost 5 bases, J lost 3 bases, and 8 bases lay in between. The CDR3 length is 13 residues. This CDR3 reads CASGNSFGNTIYF. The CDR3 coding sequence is TGTGCTAGTGGTAATAGCTTTGGAAACACCATATATTTT.

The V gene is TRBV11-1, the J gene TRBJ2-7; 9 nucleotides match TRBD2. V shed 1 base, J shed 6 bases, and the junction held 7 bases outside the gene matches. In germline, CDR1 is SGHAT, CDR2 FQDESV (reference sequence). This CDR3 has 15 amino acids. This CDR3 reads CASSLEPSGTSEQYF. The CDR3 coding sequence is TGTGCCAGCAGCTTAGAACCTAGCGGGACAAGCGAGCAGTACTTC. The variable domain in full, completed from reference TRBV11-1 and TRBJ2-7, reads EAEVAQSPRYKITEKSQAVAFWCDPISGHATLYWYRQILGQGPELLVQFQDESVVDDSQLPKDRFSAERLKGVDSTLKIQPAELGDSAMYLCASSLEPSGTSEQYFGPGTRLTVT.

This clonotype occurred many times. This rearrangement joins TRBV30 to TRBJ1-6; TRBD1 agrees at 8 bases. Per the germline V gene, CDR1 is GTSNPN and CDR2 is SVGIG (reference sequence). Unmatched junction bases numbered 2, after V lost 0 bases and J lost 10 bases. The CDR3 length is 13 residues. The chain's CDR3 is CAWSVQGGSPLHF. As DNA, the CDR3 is TGTGCCTGGAGTGTACAGGGGGGATCACCCCTCCACTTT.